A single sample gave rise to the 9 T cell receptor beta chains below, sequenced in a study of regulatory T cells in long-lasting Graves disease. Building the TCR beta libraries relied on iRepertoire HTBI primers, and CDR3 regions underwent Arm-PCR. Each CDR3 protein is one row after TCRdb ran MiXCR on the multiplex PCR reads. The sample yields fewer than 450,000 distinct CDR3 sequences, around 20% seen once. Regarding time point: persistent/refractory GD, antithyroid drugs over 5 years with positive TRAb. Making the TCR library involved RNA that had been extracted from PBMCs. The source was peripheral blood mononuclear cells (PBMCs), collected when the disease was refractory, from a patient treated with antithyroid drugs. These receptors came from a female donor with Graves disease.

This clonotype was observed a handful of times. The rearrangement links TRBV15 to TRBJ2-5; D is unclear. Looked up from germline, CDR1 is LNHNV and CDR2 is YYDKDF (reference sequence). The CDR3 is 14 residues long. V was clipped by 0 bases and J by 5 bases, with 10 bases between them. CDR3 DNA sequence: TGTGCCACCAGCAGAGACCCAACTCGGGAGACCCAGTACTTC. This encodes CATSRDPTRETQYF.

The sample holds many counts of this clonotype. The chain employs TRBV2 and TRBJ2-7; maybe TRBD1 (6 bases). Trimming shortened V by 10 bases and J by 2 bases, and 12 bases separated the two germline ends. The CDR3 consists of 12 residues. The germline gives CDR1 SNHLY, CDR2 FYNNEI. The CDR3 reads CATGYRAYEQYF. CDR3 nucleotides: TGTGCCACAGGGTACAGGGCCTACGAGCAGTACTTC.

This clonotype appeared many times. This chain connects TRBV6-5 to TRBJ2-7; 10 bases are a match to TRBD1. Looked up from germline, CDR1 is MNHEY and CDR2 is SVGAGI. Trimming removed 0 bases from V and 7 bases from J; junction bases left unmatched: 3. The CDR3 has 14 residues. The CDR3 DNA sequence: TGTGCCAGCAGTTACTCCGGGACAGGGGAAGAGCAGTACTTC. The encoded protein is CASSYSGTGEEQYF.

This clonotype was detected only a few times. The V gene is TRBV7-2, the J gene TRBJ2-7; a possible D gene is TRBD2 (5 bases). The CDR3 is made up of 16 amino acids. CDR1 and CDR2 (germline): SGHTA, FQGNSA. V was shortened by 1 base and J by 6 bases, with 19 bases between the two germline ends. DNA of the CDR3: TGTGCCAGCAGCTTAGAAGGTGCGGGCCCCCGACCCGAGCAGTACTTC. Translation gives CASSLEGAGPRPEQYF. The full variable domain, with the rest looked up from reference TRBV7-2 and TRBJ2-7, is GAGVSQSPSNKVTEKGKDVELRCDPISGHTALYWYRQSLGQGLEFLIYFQGNSAPDKSGLPSDRFSAERTGGSVSTLTIQRTQQEDSAVYLCASSLEGAGPRPEQYFGPGTRLTVT.

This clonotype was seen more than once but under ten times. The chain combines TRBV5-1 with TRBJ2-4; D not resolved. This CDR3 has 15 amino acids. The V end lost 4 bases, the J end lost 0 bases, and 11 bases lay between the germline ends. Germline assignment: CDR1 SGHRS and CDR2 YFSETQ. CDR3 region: CASSRPDLAKNIQYF. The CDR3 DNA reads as TGCGCCAGCAGCCGTCCGGACCTAGCCAAAAACATTCAGTACTTC.

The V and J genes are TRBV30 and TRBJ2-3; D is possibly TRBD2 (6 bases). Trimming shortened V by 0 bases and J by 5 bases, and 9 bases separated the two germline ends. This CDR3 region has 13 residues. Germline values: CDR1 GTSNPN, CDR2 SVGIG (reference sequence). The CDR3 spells CAWSVTGVDTQYF. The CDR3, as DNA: TGTGCCTGGAGTGTAACGGGAGTAGATACGCAGTATTTT. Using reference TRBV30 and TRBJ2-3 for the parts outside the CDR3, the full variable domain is SQTIHQWPATLVQPVGSPLSLECTVEGTSNPNLYWYRQAAGRGLQLLFYSVGIGQISSEVPQNLSASRPQDRQFILSSKKLLLSDSGFYLCAWSVTGVDTQYFGPGTRLTVL.

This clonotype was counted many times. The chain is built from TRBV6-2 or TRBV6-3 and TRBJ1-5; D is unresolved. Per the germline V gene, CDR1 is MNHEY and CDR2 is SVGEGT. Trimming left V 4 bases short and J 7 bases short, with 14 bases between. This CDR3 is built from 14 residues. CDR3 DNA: TGTGCCAGCAGTTCCGGGTCGGCGGGGCAGCCCCAGCATTTT. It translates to CASSSGSAGQPQHF.

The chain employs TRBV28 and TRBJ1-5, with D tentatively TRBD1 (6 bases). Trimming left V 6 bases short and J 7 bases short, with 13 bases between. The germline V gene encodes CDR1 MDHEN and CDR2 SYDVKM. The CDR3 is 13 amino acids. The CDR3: CASRPTGTQPQHF. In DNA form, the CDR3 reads TGTGCCAGCAGACCTACAGGGACCCAGCCCCAGCATTTT. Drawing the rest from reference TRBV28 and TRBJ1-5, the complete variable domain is DVKVTQSSRYLVKRTGEKVFLECVQDMDHENMFWYRQDPGLGLRLIYFSYDVKMKEKGDIPEGYSVSREKKERFSLILESASTNQTSMYLCASRPTGTQPQHFGDGTRLSIL.

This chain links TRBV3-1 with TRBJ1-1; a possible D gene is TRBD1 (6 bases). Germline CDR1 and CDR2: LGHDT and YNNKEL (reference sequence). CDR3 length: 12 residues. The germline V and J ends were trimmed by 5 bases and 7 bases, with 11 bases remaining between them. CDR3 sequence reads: CASSWGDIEAFF. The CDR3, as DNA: TGTGCCAGCAGCTGGGGGGACATTGAAGCTTTCTTT.